The sequence of this T cell receptor beta chain was determined in a study of T-cell memory formation after mild COVID-19. From germline, CDR1 is SGHVS and CDR2 FQNEAQ. Trimming cost V 2 bases and J 5 bases; bases outside gene matches: 5. There are 14 residues in the CDR3. Constant-segment-primed 5'RACE gave TCR alpha and TCR beta cDNA libraries with sample barcodes and UMIs. Using its own MiXCR run on the 5' RACE reads, TCRdb lists one record per CDR3 protein. In the table there are 110,000 to 150,000 distinct CDR3 sequences, around 14% of which are singletons. General study results and limits: The pre-infection memory compartment contained some responding clones, suggesting cross-reactive memory joined. Among CD4+ contracting clones, most were CM and EM, and CD8+ ones EMRA.

This clonotype was seen more than once but under ten times. The antigen is unknown. The sequenced sample consisted of PBMCs or a T cell subset sorted from them (not recorded which). V and J are TRBV7-8 and TRBJ2-5; TRBD1 matches 7 bases. The TCR sequence derives from an adult woman who had mild COVID-19 (a few samples of this study predate the infection). Cell type and time point are not known. The CDR3 DNA follows: TGTGCCAGCAGCTTACTAGGGGGCTGGGAGACCCAGTACTTC. Translated, it gives CASSLLGGWETQYF. Full variable domain (outside the CDR3, taken from reference TRBV7-8 and TRBJ2-5): GAGVSQSPRYKVAKRGQDVALRCDPISGHVSLFWYQQALGQGPEFLTYFQNEAQLDKSGLPSDRFFAERPEGSVSTLKIQRTQQEDSAVYLCASSLLGGWETQYFGPGTRLLVL.